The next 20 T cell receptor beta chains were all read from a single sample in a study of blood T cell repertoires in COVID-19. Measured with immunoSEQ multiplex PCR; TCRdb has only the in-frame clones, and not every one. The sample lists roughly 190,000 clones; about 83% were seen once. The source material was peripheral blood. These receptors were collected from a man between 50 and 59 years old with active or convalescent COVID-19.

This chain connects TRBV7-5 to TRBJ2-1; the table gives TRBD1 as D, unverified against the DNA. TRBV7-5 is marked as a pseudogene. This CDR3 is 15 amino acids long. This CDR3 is CARSLRQGTYNEQFF. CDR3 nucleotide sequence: TGTGCCAGAAGCTTACGTCAGGGAACCTACAATGAGCAGTTCTTC.

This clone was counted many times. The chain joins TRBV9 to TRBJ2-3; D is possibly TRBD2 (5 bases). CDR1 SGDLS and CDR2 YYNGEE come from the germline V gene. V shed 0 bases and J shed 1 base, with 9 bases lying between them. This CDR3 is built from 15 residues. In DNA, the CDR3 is TGTGCCAGCAGCGTAGAAGATAGCGGCACAGATACGCAGTATTTT. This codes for CASSVEDSGTDTQYF. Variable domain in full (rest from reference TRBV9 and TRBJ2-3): DSGVTQTPKHLITATGQRVTLRCSPRSGDLSVYWYQQSLDQGLQFLIQYYNGEERAKGNILERFSAQQFPDLHSELNLSSLELGDSALYFCASSVEDSGTDTQYFGPGTRLTVL.

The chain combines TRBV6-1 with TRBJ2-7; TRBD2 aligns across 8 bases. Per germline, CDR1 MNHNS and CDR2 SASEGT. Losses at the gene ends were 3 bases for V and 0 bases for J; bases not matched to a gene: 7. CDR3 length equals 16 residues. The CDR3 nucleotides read TGTGCCAGCAGTGAGGTTGTAACTAGCGGCTCCTACGAGCAGTACTTC. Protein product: CASSEVVTSGSYEQYF.

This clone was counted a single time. CDR3 DNA sequence: TGTGCCAGTAGTATGGGGCCCTTAGGCTCTGGGGCCAACGTCCTGACTTTC. Protein product: CASSMGPLGSGANVLTF. The V call is TRBV19, the J call TRBJ2-6; TRBD1 is a possible D gene (5 bases). CDR1 is LNHDA, CDR2 SQIVND, per germline (reference sequence). The CDR3 is 17 amino acids. V lost 3 bases and J lost 0, with 12 bases in between.

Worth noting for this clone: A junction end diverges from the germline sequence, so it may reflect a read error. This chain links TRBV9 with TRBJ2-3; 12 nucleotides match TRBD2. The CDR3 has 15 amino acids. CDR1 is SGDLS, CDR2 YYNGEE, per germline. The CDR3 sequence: CASSVGAPPSGRVAF. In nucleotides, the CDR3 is TGTGCCAGCAGCGTAGGCGCCCCACCTAGCGGGAGGGTGGCTTTT.

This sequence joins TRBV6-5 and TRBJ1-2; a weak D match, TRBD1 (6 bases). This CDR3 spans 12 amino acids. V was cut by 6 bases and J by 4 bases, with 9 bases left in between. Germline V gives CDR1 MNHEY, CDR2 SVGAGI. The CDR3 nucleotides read TGTGCCAGCAGACAGGGAAGCTATGGCTACACCTTC. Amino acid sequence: CASRQGSYGYTF.

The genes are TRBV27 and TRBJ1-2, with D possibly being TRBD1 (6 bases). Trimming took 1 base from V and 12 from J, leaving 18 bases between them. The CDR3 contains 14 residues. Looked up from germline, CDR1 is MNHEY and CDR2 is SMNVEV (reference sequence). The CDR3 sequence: CASSLLGGQGTNTF. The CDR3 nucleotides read TGTGCCAGCAGTTTATTGGGGGGGCAGGGGACTAACACCTTC.

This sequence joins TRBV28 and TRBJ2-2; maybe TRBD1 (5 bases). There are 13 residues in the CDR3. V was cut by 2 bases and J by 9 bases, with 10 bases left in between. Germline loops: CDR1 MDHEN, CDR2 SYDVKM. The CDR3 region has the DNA TGTGCCAGCAGTTTACACGGACAAAGGGAGCTGTTTTTT. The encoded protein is CASSLHGQRELFF.

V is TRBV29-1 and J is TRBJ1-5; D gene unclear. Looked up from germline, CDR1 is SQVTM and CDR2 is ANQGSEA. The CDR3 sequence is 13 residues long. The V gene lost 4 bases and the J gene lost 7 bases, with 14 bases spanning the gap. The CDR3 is CSVGAGKGQPQHF. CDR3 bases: TGCAGCGTTGGGGCCGGGAAAGGGCAGCCCCAGCATTTT. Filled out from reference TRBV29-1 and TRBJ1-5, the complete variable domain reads SAVISQKPSRDICQRGTSLTIQCQVDSQVTMMFWYRQQPGQSLTLIATANQGSEATYESGFVIDKFPISRPNLTFSTLTVSNMSPEDSSIYLCSVGAGKGQPQHFGDGTRLSIL.

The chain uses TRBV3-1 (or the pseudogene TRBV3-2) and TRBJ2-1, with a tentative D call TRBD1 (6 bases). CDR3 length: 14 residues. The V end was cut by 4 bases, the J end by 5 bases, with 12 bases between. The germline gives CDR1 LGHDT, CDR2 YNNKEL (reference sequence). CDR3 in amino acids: CASSPPGHNNEQFF. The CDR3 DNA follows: TGTGCCAGCAGCCCCCCGGGACACAACAATGAGCAGTTCTTC.

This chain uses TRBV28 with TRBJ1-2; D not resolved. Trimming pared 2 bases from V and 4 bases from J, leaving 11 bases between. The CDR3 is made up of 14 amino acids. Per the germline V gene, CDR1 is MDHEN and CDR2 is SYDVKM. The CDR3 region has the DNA TGTGCCAGCAGTTTAAGTCGGTTCCTCTATGGCTACACCTTC. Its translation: CASSLSRFLYGYTF.

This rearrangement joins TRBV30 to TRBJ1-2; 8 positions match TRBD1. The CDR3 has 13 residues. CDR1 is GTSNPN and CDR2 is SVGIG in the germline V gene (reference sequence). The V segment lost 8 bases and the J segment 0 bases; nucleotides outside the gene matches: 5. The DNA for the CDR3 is TGTGCCGCCCAGGGGGCCCCTAACTATGGCTACACCTTC. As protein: CAAQGAPNYGYTF.

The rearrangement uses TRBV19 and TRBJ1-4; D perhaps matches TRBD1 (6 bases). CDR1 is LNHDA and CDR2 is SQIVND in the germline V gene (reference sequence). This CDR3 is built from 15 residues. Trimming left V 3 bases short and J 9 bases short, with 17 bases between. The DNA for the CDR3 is TGTGCCAGTAGTATTACCAGGGGCCCCGGTCAAAAACTGTTTTTT. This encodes CASSITRGPGQKLFF.

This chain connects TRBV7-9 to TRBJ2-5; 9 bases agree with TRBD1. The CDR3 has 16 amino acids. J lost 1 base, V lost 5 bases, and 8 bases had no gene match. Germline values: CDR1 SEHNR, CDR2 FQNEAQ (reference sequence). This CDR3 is CASSPSGTGIQETQYF. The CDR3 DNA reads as TGTGCCAGCAGCCCCTCCGGGACAGGGATCCAAGAGACCCAGTACTTC.

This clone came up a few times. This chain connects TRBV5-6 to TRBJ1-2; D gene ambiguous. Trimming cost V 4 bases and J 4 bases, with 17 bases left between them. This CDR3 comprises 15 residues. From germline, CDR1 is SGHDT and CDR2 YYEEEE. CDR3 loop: CASSPGPSTLYGYTF. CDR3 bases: TGTGCCAGCAGCCCGGGTCCCTCCACCCTCTATGGCTACACCTTC.

The CDR3 DNA is TGCGCCAGCAGTCAATCTGTGCAGGCTGGAAACACCATATATTTT. Amino acids: CASSQSVQAGNTIYF. This chain uses TRBV23-1 with TRBJ1-3; D uncertain. TRBV23-1 is designated an ORF whose function remains uncertain. This CDR3 has 15 amino acids. The V and J ends lost 0 bases and 2 bases respectively, with 8 bases between them.

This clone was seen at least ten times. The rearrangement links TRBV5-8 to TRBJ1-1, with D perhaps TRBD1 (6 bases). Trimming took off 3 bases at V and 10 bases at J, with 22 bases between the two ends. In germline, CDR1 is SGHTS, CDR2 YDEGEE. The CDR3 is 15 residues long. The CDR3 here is CASSSRGTGLGVAFF. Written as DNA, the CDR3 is TGTGCCAGCAGCTCACGGGGCACAGGGTTGGGTGTAGCTTTCTTT.

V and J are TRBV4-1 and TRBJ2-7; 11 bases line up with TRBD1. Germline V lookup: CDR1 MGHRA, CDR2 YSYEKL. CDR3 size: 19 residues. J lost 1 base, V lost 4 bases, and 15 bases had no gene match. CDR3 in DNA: TGCGCCAGCAGCCCCGCTTTACCGGGACAGGGGGTTATTTCCTACGAGCAGTACTTC. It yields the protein CASSPALPGQGVISYEQYF.

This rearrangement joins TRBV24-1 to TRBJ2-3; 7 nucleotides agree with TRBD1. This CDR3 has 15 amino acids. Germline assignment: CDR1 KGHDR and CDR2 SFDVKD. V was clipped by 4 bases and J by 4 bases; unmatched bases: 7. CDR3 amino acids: CATSDPNRGADTQYF. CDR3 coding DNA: TGTGCCACCAGTGACCCGAACAGGGGTGCAGATACGCAGTATTTT.

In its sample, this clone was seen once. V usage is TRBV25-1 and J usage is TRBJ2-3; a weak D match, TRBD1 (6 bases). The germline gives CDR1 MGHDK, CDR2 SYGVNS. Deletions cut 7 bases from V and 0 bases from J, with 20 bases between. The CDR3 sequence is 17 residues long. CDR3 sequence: CASNRGGAGESTDTQYF. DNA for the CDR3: TGTGCCAGCAACCGAGGTGGGGCAGGGGAGAGCACAGATACGCAGTATTTT.